Listed below are T cell receptor beta chains from one sample, sequenced in a study of T cell repertoires in cytomegalovirus infection. Via MiXCR, TCRdb re-called the reads, giving one row per CDR3 protein. Found here are 300,000 to 400,000 distinct CDR3 sequences, around 18% of them singletons; the top ten hold less than 9.5%. The sequenced sample consisted of PBMCs. These receptors all come from a human donor in good health (CMV status not recorded). Some clones in this sample may be carry-over from other donors' samples. The conserved cysteine and the conserved F or W are not part of the CDR3 here.

V gene,CDR3 protein
TRBV24-1,ATSETVSNEQF
TRBV12-3/TRBV12-4,ASSGTGISGELF
TRBV7-6,ASTETGGRPAETQY
TRBV28,ASGPAGQGGTYNEQF
TRBV28,ASIRQMNTEAF
TRBV20-1,SAKMNTEAF
TRBV7-8,ASSFTSGGFEQY
TRBV3-1,ATSGTNNEQF
TRBV20-1,SASRDRVDEQY
TRBV5-1,ASSWGDGDTEAF
TRBV7-2,ASSSWGPRTDTQY
TRBV11-1,ASSRDGVETDTQY
TRBV24-1,ATSDGGVQETQY
TRBV5-1,ASSLDLTMPLSPLH
TRBV7-9,ASSPAGDNEQF
TRBV6-5,ASSTGQGASQY
TRBV25-1,ASRGELGNTGELF
TRBV7-2,ASSLWGRARGETQY
TRBV7-9,ASSSTRLQQY
TRBV5-3,ASSYKLTGGYGYT
TRBV6-1,ASSYRGGGAF
TRBV7-2,ASSLVYYSGAYSTQY
TRBV2,ASSLQGGREKLF
TRBV7-2,ASGGGVSTHRDTQY